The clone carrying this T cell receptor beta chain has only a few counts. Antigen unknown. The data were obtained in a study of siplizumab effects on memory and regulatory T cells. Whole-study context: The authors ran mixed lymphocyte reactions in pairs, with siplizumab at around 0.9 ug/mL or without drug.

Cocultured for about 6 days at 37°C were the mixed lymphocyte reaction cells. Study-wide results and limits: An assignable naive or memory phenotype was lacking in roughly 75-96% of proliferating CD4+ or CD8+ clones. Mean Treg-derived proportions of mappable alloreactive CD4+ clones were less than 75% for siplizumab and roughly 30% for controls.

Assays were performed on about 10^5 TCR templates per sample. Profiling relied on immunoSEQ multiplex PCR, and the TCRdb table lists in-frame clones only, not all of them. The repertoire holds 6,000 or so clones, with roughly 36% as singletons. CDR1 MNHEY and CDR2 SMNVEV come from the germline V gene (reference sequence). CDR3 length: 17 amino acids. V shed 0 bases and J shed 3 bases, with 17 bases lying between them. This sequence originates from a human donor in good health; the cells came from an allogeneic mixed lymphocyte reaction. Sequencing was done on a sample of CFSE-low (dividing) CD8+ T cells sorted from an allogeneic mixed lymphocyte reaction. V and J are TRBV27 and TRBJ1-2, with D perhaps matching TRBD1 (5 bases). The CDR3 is CASSLSGTFRGDYGYTF. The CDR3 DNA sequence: TGTGCCAGCAGTTTATCGGGGACCTTTAGAGGGGACTATGGCTACACCTTC.